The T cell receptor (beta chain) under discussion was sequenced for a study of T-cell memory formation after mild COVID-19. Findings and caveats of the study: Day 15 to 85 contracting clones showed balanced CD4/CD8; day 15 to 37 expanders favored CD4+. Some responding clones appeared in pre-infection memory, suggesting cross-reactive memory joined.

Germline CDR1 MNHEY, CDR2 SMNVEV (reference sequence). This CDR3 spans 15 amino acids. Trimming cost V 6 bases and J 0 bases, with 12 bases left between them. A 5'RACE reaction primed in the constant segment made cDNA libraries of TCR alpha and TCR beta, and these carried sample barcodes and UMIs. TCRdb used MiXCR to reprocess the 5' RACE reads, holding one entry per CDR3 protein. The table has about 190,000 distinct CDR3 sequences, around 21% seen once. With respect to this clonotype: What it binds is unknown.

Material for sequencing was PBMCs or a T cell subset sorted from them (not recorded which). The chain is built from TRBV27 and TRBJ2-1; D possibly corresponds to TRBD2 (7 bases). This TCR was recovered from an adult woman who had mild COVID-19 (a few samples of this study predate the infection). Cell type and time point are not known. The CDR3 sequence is CASRGGVSSYNEQFF. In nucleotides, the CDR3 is TGTGCCAGCAGAGGGGGGGTTAGCTCCTACAATGAGCAGTTCTTC.